Sequencing of this T cell receptor (beta chain) was carried out in a study of shared T cell receptors in the human thymus. The assay was immunoSEQ multiplex PCR, and TCRdb's table has in-frame clones only and misses some. Found here are 500,000 to 850,000 clones, around 87% of them singletons; the top ten hold 0.0094%. Germline CDR1 is LGHNA and CDR2 is YSLEER. Unmatched junction bases numbered 14, after V lost 2 bases and J lost 9 bases. The CDR3 is made up of 16 amino acids. The sample was also reused in another study, on human thymus T cells.

The origin of this receptor is a boy in the first two years of life with a congenital heart defect. The genes are TRBV4-3 and TRBJ1-1, with TRBD1 matching over 8 bases. The sequenced sample was thymocytes. CDR3 coding DNA: TGCGCCAGCAGCCAATCTCAGCGGGACAGGAGGGCGCAAGCTTTCTTT. Protein product: CASSQSQRDRRAQAFF.